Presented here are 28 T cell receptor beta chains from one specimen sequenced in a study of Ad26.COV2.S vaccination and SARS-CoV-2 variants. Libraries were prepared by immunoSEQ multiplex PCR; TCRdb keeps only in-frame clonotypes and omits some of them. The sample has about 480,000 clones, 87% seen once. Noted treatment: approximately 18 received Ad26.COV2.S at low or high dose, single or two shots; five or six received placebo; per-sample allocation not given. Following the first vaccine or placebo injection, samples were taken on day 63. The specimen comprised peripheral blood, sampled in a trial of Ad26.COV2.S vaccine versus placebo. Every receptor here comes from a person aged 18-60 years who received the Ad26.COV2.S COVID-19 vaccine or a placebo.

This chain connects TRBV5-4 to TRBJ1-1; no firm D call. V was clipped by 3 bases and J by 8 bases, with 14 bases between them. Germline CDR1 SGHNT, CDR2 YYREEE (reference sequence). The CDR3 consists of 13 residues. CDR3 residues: CASSSGEAGEAFF. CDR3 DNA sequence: TGTGCCAGCAGCTCCGGGGAGGCGGGAGAAGCTTTCTTT.

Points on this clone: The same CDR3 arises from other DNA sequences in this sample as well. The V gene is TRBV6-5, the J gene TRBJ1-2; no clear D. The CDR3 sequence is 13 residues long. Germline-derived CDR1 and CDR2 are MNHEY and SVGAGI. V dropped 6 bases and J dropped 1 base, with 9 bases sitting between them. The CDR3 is CASSYSINYGYTF. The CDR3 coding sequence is TGTGCCAGCAGCTACAGTATTAACTATGGCTACACCTTC.

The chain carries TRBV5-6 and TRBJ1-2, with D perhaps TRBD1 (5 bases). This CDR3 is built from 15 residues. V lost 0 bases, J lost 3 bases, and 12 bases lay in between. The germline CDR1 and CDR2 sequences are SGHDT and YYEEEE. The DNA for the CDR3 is TGTGCCAGCAGCTTGGTGAGGGGCGCCGACTATGGCTACACCTTC. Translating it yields CASSLVRGADYGYTF.

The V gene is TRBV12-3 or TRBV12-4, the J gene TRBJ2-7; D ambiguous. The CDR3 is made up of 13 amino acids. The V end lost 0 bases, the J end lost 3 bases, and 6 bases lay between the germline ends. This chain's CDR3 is CASSLAIDYEQYF. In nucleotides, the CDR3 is TGTGCCAGCAGTTTAGCTATAGACTACGAGCAGTACTTC.

As DNA, the CDR3 is TGTGCCAGTAGTATACAAAGGGGCAGCCCCTACACCTTC. It is translated as CASSIQRGSPYTF. The chain carries TRBV19 and TRBJ1-2, with TRBD1 as a possible D gene (5 bases). Germline V gene data show CDR1 as LNHDA and CDR2 as SQIVND (reference sequence). With 2 bases removed from V and 10 bases from J, the gap between germline ends came to 14 bases. The CDR3 extends over 13 amino acids.

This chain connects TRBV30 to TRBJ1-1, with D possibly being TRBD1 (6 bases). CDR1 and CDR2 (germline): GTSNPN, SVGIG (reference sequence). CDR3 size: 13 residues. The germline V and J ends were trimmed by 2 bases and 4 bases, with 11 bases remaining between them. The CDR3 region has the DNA TGTGCCTGGAGTAGGGGGATCAGCACTGAAGCTTTCTTT. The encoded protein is CAWSRGISTEAFF.

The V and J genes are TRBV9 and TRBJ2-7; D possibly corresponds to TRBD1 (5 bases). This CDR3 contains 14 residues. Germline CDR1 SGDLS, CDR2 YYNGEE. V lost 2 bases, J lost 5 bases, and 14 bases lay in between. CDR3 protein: CASSVDSIPDEQYF. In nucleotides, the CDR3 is TGTGCCAGCAGCGTCGACAGCATACCTGACGAGCAGTACTTC.

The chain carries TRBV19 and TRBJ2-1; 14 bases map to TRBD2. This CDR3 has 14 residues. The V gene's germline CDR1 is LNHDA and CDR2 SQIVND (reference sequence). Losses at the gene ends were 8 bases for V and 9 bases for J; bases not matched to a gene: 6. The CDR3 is CASPGLAGGTEQFF. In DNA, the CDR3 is TGTGCCAGTCCAGGACTAGCGGGAGGAACTGAGCAGTTCTTC.

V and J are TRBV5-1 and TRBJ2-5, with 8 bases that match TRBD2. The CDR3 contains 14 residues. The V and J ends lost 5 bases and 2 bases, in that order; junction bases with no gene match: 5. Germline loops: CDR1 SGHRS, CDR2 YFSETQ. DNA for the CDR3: TGCGCCAGCAGGGCTAGCGGGTCACAAGAGACCCAGTACTTC. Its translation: CASRASGSQETQYF.

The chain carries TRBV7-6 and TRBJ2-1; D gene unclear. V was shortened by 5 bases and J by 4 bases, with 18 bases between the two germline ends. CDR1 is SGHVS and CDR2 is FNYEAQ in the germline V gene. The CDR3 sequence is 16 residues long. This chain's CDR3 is CASSPWMAIGYNEQFF. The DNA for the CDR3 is TGTGCCAGCAGCCCTTGGATGGCGATAGGGTACAATGAGCAGTTCTTC.

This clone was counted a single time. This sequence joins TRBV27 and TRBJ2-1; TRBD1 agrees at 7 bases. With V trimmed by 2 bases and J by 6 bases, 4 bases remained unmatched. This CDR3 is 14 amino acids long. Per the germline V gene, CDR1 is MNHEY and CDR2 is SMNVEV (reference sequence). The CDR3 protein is CASSLDRVVNEQFF. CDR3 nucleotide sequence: TGTGCCAGCAGTTTAGACAGGGTGGTCAATGAGCAGTTCTTC.

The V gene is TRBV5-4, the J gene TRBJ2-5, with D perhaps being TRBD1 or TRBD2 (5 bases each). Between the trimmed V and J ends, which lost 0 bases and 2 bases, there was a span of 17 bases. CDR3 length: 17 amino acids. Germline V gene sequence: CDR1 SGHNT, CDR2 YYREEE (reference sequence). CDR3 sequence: CASSLGLEGESQETQYF. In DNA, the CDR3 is TGTGCCAGCAGCTTGGGACTCGAAGGGGAGTCGCAAGAGACCCAGTACTTC.

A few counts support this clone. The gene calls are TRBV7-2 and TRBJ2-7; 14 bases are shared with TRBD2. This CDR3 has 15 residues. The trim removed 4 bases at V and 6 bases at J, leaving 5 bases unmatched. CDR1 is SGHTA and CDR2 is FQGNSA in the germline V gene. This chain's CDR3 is CASSSTGLAGAEQYF. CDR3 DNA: TGTGCCAGCAGCTCGACGGGACTAGCGGGAGCCGAGCAGTACTTC.

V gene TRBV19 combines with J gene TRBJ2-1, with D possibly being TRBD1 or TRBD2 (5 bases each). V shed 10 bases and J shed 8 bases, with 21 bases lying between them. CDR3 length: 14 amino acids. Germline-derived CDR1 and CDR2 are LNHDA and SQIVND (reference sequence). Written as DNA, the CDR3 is TGTGCCACCTGGGGCGGGCCCCCTAAGGATGAGCAGTTCTTC. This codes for CATWGGPPKDEQFF.

CDR3 nucleotide sequence: TGTGCCAGCAGTTTCTTCGACAGGTACAATCAGCCCCAGCATTTT. Its translation is CASSFFDRYNQPQHF. The chain carries TRBV28 and TRBJ1-5; possibly TRBD1 for D (6 bases). The germline V gene encodes CDR1 MDHEN and CDR2 SYDVKM. This CDR3 spans 15 amino acids. Trimming removed 3 bases at V and 3 bases at J, with 12 bases between.

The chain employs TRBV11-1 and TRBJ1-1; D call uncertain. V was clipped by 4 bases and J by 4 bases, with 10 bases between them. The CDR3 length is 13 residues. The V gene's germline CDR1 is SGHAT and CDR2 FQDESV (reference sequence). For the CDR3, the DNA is TGTGCCAGCAGCTCGAACTTAGGCACTGAAGCTTTCTTT. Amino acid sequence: CASSSNLGTEAFF.

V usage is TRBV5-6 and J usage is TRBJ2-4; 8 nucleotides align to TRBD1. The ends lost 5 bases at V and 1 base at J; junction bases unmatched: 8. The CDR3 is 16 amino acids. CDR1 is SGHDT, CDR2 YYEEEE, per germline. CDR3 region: CASSSQGAYAKNIQYF. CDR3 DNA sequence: TGTGCCAGCAGTTCCCAGGGGGCTTACGCCAAAAACATTCAGTACTTC.

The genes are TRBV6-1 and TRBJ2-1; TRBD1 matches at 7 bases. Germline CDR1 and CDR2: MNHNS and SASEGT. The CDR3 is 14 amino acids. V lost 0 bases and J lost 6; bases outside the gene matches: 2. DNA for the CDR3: TGTGCCAGCAGTGAAGCGACAGGGACCAATGAGCAGTTCTTC. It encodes CASSEATGTNEQFF.

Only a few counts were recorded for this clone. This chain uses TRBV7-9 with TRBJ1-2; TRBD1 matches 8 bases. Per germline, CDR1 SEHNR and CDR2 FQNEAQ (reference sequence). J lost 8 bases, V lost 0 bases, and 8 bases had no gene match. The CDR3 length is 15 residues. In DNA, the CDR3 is TGTGCCAGCAGCTTAGCCACCGACAGGGGAGGCGGCTACACCTTC. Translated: CASSLATDRGGGYTF.

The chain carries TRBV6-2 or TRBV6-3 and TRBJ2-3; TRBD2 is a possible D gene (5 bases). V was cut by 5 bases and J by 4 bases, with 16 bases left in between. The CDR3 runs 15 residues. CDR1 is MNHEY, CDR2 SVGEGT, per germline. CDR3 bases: TGTGCCAGCAGTCCCGTGTCGGGAAAGGCAGATACGCAGTATTTT. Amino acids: CASSPVSGKADTQYF.

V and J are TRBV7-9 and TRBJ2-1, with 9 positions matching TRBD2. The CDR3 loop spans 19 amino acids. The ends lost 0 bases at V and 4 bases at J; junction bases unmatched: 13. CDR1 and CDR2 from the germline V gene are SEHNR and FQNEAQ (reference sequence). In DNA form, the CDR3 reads TGTGCCAGCAGCTTAGCGCTACTCCATGCGGGAGGGTATTACAATGAGCAGTTCTTC. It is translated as CASSLALLHAGGYYNEQFF.

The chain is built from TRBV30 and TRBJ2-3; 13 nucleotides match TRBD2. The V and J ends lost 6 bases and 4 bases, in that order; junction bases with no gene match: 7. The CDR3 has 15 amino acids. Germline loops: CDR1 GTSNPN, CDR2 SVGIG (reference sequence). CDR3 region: CACAGLAGRADTQYF. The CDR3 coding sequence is TGTGCCTGCGCGGGACTAGCGGGAAGGGCAGATACGCAGTATTTT. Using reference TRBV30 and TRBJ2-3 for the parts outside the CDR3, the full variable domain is SQTIHQWPATLVQPVGSPLSLECTVEGTSNPNLYWYRQAAGRGLQLLFYSVGIGQISSEVPQNLSASRPQDRQFILSSKKLLLSDSGFYLCACAGLAGRADTQYFGPGTRLTVL.

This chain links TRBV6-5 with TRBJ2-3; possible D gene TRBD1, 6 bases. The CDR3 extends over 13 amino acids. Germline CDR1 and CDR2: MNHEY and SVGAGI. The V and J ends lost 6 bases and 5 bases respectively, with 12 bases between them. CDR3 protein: CASRDSVLDTQYF. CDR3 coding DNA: TGTGCCAGCAGGGACAGCGTACTAGATACGCAGTATTTT.

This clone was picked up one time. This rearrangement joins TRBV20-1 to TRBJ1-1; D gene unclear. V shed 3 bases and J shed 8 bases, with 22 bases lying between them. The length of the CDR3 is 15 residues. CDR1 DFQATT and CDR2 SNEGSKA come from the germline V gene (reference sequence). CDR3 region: CSASSLALGIQEAFF. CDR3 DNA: TGCAGTGCTAGTTCATTGGCCTTAGGAATTCAAGAAGCTTTCTTT.

CDR3 sequence reads: CASSLATEAFF. DNA for the CDR3: TGTGCCAGCAGCTTGGCCACTGAAGCTTTCTTT. This chain connects TRBV5-4 to TRBJ1-1; D not resolved. The germline V and J ends were trimmed by 0 bases and 4 bases, with 1 base remaining between them. Germline V CDR1 and CDR2: SGHNT, YYREEE (reference sequence). The CDR3 spans 11 residues.

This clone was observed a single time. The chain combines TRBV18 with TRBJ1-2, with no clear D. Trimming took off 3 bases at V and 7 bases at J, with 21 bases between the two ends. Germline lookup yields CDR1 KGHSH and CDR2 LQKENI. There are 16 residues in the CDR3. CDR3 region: CASSPTRESGISGYTF. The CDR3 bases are TGTGCCAGCTCACCGACCCGGGAATCCGGGATCAGTGGCTACACCTTC.

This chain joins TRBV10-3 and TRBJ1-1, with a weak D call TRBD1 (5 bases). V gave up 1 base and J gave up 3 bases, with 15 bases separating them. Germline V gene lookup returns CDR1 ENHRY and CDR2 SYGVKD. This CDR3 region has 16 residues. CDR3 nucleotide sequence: TGTGCCATCAGTGAGTTGCCGGCAGGGTCGGACACTGAAGCTTTCTTT. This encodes CAISELPAGSDTEAFF.

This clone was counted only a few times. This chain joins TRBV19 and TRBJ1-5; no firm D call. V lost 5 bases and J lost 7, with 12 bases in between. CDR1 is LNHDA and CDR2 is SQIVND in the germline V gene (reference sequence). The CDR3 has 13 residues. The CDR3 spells CASSSWMEQPQHF. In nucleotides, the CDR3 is TGTGCCAGTAGTTCCTGGATGGAACAGCCCCAGCATTTT.